This TCR beta chain emerged from a study of blood T cell repertoires in COVID-19. Study-wide background: Nucleic acid was either cDNA or gDNA, and it came from T cells, B-cell-depleted T cells, or PBMCs.

Germline V gene data show CDR1 as KGHSH and CDR2 as LQKENI. CDR3 length: 15 amino acids. V was shortened by 2 bases and J by 5 bases, with 15 bases between the two germline ends. Sequenced by immunoSEQ multiplex PCR; TCRdb stores in-frame clones only, minus some. Of roughly 120,000 clones listed, around 74% were seen once; the top ten hold roughly 7.5%. J is TRBJ2-5 and V is TRBV18; D gene unclear. The sample comprised peripheral blood. The receptor was derived from a woman aged 55 to 70 with acute or convalescent COVID-19. This CDR3 is CASSPAWVGVETQYF. Here the CDR3 DNA reads TGTGCCAGCTCACCAGCCTGGGTTGGAGTCGAGACCCAGTACTTC.